One sample yielded the 24 T cell receptor beta chains listed below, sequenced in a study of regulatory T cells in long-lasting Graves disease (dated by TCRdb to about 2021). Libraries were made using multiplex PCR. Reads for this sample came from an Illumina HiSeq 4000. TCR beta libraries were built with iRepertoire HTBI primers and Arm-PCR amplification of CDR3 regions. The raw public reads went through TCRdb reprocessing: fastp at Q25, MiXCR clone calling, in-frame beta chains kept. Under each unique CDR3 protein, matching rows form one entry showing the most common genes and DNA. This sample comprises fewer than 350,000 distinct CDR3 sequences, about 20% of them detected only once. The ten largest clonotypes hold more than 35% of the sample. The sample's time point label, decoded: newly diagnosed GD, antithyroid drugs for less than 3 months. For both TCR sequencing and RNA sequencing, RNA was extracted from PBMCs using TRIzol.

This specimen consisted of peripheral blood mononuclear cells (PBMCs), obtained at new diagnosis, from a patient treated with antithyroid drugs. The receptors here all came from a female donor with Graves disease.

This clonotype has at least ten counts. The V and J genes are TRBV27 and TRBJ2-5; 10 nucleotides match TRBD2. V trimming: 3 bases; J trimming: 7 bases; junction bases outside the gene matches: 8. The CDR3 runs 15 residues. Germline V gene sequence: CDR1 MNHEY, CDR2 SMNVEV (reference sequence). CDR3 coding DNA: TGTGCCAGCAGTTTTTATTCCAGCGGGGGGGTGACCCAGTACTTC. Protein: CASSFYSSGGVTQYF.

This clonotype was detected ten times or more. The rearrangement uses TRBV20-1 and TRBJ2-5; the D is unclear. With 5 bases removed from V and 1 base from J, the gap between germline ends came to 14 bases. Germline V gene data show CDR1 as DFQATT and CDR2 as SNEGSKA (reference sequence). The CDR3 sequence is 14 residues long. CDR3 residues: CSAESWAVQETQYF. CDR3 nucleotide sequence: TGCAGTGCTGAATCATGGGCAGTCCAAGAGACCCAGTACTTC.

The V and J genes are TRBV18 and TRBJ2-3, with D tentatively TRBD2 (6 bases). The germline V gene encodes CDR1 KGHSH and CDR2 LQKENI. The CDR3 contains 15 residues. Trimming removed 3 bases from V and 3 bases from J, with 13 bases in between. The CDR3 protein is CASSPGGYGTDTQYF. CDR3 in DNA: TGTGCCAGCTCACCGGGGGGATACGGGACAGATACGCAGTATTTT. Full variable domain (missing parts from reference TRBV18 and TRBJ2-3): NAGVMQNPRHLVRRRGQEARLRCSPMKGHSHVYWYRQLPEEGLKFMVYLQKENIIDESGMPKERFSAEFPKEGPSILRIQQVVRGDSAAYFCASSPGGYGTDTQYFGPGTRLTVL.

This clonotype was recorded at least ten times. The gene calls are TRBV6-1 and TRBJ1-1, with 9 nucleotides matching TRBD1. Germline loops: CDR1 MNHNS, CDR2 SASEGT. V shed 6 bases, J shed 1 base, and the junction held 3 bases outside the gene matches. This CDR3 has 14 amino acids. The DNA of the CDR3 is TGTGCCAGCAGGGACAGGGGTGCGAACACTGAAGCTTTCTTT. Translated: CASRDRGANTEAFF.

This clonotype was seen a handful of times. The rearrangement uses TRBV14 and TRBJ1-6, with D perhaps TRBD1 (5 bases). Germline V gene data show CDR1 as SGHDN and CDR2 as FVKESK. V gave up 0 bases and J gave up 7 bases, with 22 bases separating them. The CDR3 loop spans 19 amino acids. CDR3 amino acids: CASSQDKSGMRGLNSPLHF. The CDR3 DNA is TGTGCCAGCAGCCAAGATAAATCCGGGATGAGGGGATTGAATTCACCCCTCCACTTT. Supplemented by reference TRBV14 and TRBJ1-6, the full variable domain reads EAGVTQFPSHSVIEKGQTVTLRCDPISGHDNLYWYRRVMGKEIKFLLHFVKESKQDESGMPNNRFLAERTGGTYSTLKVQPAELEDSGVYFCASSQDKSGMRGLNSPLHFGNGTRLTVT.

Concerning this clonotype itself: It is likely a read error: a sequence one base away is far more abundant. The V and J genes are TRBV6-2 or TRBV6-3 and TRBJ1-1, with 7 bases aligning to TRBD1. This CDR3 contains 15 residues. The V gene's germline CDR1 is MNHEY and CDR2 SVGEGT. The CDR3 nucleotides are TGTGACAGCAGCGTAAAGGACAGGTTGAGGACTGAAGCTTTCTTT. Its translation is CDSSVKDRLRTEAFF.

As for this clonotype: A read error may explain this, as a much larger clone is one base away. Because the CDR3 is missing its conserved closing phenylalanine or tryptophan, this is likely a read error. This chain links TRBV30 with TRBJ2-7; 9 nucleotides align to TRBD2. This CDR3 region has 14 residues. The germline V gene encodes CDR1 GTSNPN and CDR2 SVGIG (reference sequence). J was trimmed by 8 bases and V by 0 bases; bases with no gene match: 8. CDR3 coding DNA: TGTGCCTGGAGTGTAGCGGGAGGAACCATCCAGCAGTACTAC. This codes for CAWSVAGGTIQQYY.

The CDR3 bases are TGTGCCAGCAGCAGGGGGGGGGGTGGTATAGAGACCCAGTACTTC. Residues: CASSRGGGGIETQYF. The chain links TRBV12-3 or TRBV12-4 to TRBJ2-5; D is perhaps TRBD1 or TRBD2 (7 bases each). This CDR3 region has 15 residues. V was cut by 6 bases and J by 4 bases, with 18 bases left in between.

This clonotype was observed a few times. This may be a read error, as it is one base from a much larger clone. The chain combines TRBV7-8 with TRBJ2-7, with 7 bases aligning to TRBD1. The CDR3 covers 16 residues. CDR1 SGHVS and CDR2 FQNEAQ come from the germline V gene. Losses at the gene ends were 5 bases for V and 3 bases for J; bases not matched to a gene: 13. In DNA, the CDR3 is TGTGCCAGCAGCCATCAAGACCGGGACAGCGTCTACGAGCAGTACTTC. Its translation: CASSHQDRDSVYEQYF.

The chain is built from TRBV29-1 and TRBJ1-1; D is ambiguous. The germline gives CDR1 SQVTM, CDR2 ANQGSEA. Between the trimmed V and J ends, which lost 4 bases and 3 bases, there was a span of 6 bases. There are 11 residues in the CDR3. The CDR3 is CSVGPDTEAFF. The CDR3 region has the DNA TGCAGCGTTGGGCCAGACACTGAAGCTTTCTTT. Full variable domain (missing parts from reference TRBV29-1 and TRBJ1-1): SAVISQKPSRDICQRGTSLTIQCQVDSQVTMMFWYRQQPGQSLTLIATANQGSEATYESGFVIDKFPISRPNLTFSTLTVSNMSPEDSSIYLCSVGPDTEAFFGQGTRLTVV.

The table lists this clonotype with many counts. This sequence joins TRBV6-5 and TRBJ2-1; D possibly uses TRBD1 or TRBD2 (7 bases each). Germline loops: CDR1 MNHEY, CDR2 SVGAGI. The length of the CDR3 is 16 residues. The V end was cut by 2 bases, the J end by 7 bases, with 18 bases between. Written as DNA, the CDR3 is TGTGCCAGCAGTTACAGGGGGCGGGAGTTAGAGAATGAGCAGTTCTTC. Translation: CASSYRGRELENEQFF.

There are many counts of this clonotype. The genes are TRBV15 and TRBJ2-7; D gene unclear. Germline CDR1 is LNHNV and CDR2 is YYDKDF (reference sequence). The CDR3 totals 13 residues. V dropped 3 bases and J dropped 2 bases, with 8 bases sitting between them. CDR3 DNA sequence: TGTGCCACCAGCAGCGACGAGACCTACGAGCAGTACTTC. It translates to CATSSDETYEQYF.

The sample holds many counts of this clonotype. The chain links TRBV19 to TRBJ1-4, with D unclear. CDR1 LNHDA and CDR2 SQIVND come from the germline V gene (reference sequence). Trimming took 6 bases from V and 0 from J, leaving 23 bases between them. The CDR3 has 19 amino acids. CDR3: CASRTKDDSQTATNEKLFF. In DNA, the CDR3 is TGTGCCAGTAGGACCAAAGACGACTCTCAGACGGCAACTAATGAAAAACTGTTTTTT.

This clonotype was seen ten or more times. The chain recombines TRBV6-1 with TRBJ2-7, with a weak D call TRBD2 (5 bases). CDR3 size: 14 residues. From germline, CDR1 is MNHNS and CDR2 SASEGT. The V end was cut by 0 bases, the J end by 3 bases, with 9 bases between. The CDR3 coding sequence is TGTGCCAGCAGTGAAGCTCCCGGAGGCTACGAGCAGTACTTC. Translating it yields CASSEAPGGYEQYF.

This clonotype was seen repeatedly, ten times or more. The rearrangement joins TRBV20-1 to TRBJ2-7, with a weak D call TRBD1 (7 bases). V dropped 0 bases and J dropped 3 bases, with 15 bases sitting between them. CDR3 length equals 15 residues. The V gene's germline CDR1 is DFQATT and CDR2 SNEGSKA (reference sequence). CDR3 sequence reads: CSAREGGGTFYEQYF. The CDR3 nucleotides read TGCAGTGCTAGAGAAGGGGGCGGGACCTTCTACGAGCAGTACTTC.

This clonotype was counted many times. As DNA, the CDR3 is TGTGCCAGCAGTTTAAGGGTCTCGGGTCCCAGCACTGAAGCTTTCTTT. Translated: CASSLRVSGPSTEAFF. V usage is TRBV27 and J usage is TRBJ1-1, with unresolved D. CDR1 is MNHEY, CDR2 SMNVEV, per germline (reference sequence). V was cut by 2 bases and J by 4 bases, with 17 bases left in between. This CDR3 is built from 16 residues.

On this clonotype itself: A much larger clone differs by one base, so this may be a read error. This rearrangement joins TRBV19 to TRBJ1-5; no definite D call. From germline, CDR1 is LNHDA and CDR2 SQIVND (reference sequence). Trimming pared 7 bases from V and 1 base from J, leaving 14 bases between. The CDR3 is made up of 15 amino acids. This CDR3 is CASKTASGSNQPQHF. The DNA of the CDR3 is TGTGCCAGTAAAACAGCTTCTGGCAGCAATCAGCCCCAGCATTTT.

This clonotype occurred many times. The chain carries TRBV18 and TRBJ2-3; D is uncertain. Per the germline V gene, CDR1 is KGHSH and CDR2 is LQKENI. This CDR3 has 14 amino acids. The V end lost 4 bases, the J end lost 1 base, and 9 bases lay between the germline ends. The DNA for the CDR3 is TGTGCCAGCTCACTATCATTGGGCACAGATACGCAGTATTTT. Residues: CASSLSLGTDTQYF.

The sample holds many counts of this clonotype. V gene TRBV4-1 combines with J gene TRBJ1-1; TRBD1 agrees at 9 bases. The V gene end was trimmed by 4 bases and the J gene end by 1 base; junction bases not matched to a gene: 4. CDR3 length: 15 residues. The germline CDR1 and CDR2 sequences are MGHRA and YSYEKL. In nucleotides, the CDR3 is TGCGCCAGCAGCCCGGGACAGGGACCGAACACTGAAGCTTTCTTT. Translated: CASSPGQGPNTEAFF.

Ten or more counts support this clonotype. The chain carries TRBV6-1 and TRBJ2-1, with a tentative D call TRBD1 (7 bases). V was shortened by 6 bases and J by 2 bases, with 11 bases between the two germline ends. Per germline, CDR1 MNHNS and CDR2 SASEGT. The CDR3 is 14 residues long. In DNA form, the CDR3 reads TGTGCCAGCAGCGGAGGGGGCGCCTACAATGAGCAGTTCTTC. It encodes CASSGGGAYNEQFF.

This clonotype was counted at least ten times. V gene TRBV11-3 combines with J gene TRBJ2-5, with D unresolved. V lost 4 bases and J 5 bases, leaving 8 bases between the germline ends. The CDR3 consists of 12 residues. Germline-derived CDR1 and CDR2 are SGHNT and YENEEA. The CDR3 loop is CASSYLFETQYF. The CDR3 DNA follows: TGTGCCAGCAGCTACTTATTCGAGACCCAGTACTTC. The entire variable domain, with the rest obtained from reference TRBV11-3 and TRBJ2-5, is as follows: EAGVVQSPRYKIIEKKQPVAFWCNPISGHNTLYWYLQNLGQGPELLIRYENEEAVDDSQLPKDRFSAERLKGVDSTLKIQPAELGDSAVYLCASSYLFETQYFGPGTRLLVL.

The chain joins TRBV20-1 to TRBJ1-1; D remains ambiguous. The CDR3 length is 13 residues. V lost 3 bases to trimming and J lost 0 bases, with 8 bases between them. Per the germline V gene, CDR1 is DFQATT and CDR2 is SNEGSKA (reference sequence). CDR3 DNA: TGCAGTGCTAGTCAGAACATGAACACTGAAGCTTTCTTT. It encodes CSASQNMNTEAFF.

There are a few counts of this clonotype. V and J are TRBV28 and TRBJ1-5; unclear D gene. Germline V gene data show CDR1 as MDHEN and CDR2 as SYDVKM. V was trimmed by 4 bases and J by 3 bases, leaving 10 bases between them. The CDR3 contains 14 residues. The CDR3 reads CASSSSGLNQPQHF. The CDR3 DNA reads TGTGCCAGCAGTTCCTCCGGACTCAATCAGCCCCAGCATTTT.

This clonotype was counted many times. The chain combines TRBV27 with TRBJ2-7, with D perhaps TRBD1 (5 bases). Germline V gene lookup returns CDR1 MNHEY and CDR2 SMNVEV (reference sequence). V lost 0 bases to trimming and J lost 4 bases, with 16 bases between them. The CDR3 runs 16 residues. The CDR3 DNA follows: TGTGCCAGCAGTTTATCTGTCGCAGGGAAGGATTACGAGCAGTACTTC. As protein: CASSLSVAGKDYEQYF.